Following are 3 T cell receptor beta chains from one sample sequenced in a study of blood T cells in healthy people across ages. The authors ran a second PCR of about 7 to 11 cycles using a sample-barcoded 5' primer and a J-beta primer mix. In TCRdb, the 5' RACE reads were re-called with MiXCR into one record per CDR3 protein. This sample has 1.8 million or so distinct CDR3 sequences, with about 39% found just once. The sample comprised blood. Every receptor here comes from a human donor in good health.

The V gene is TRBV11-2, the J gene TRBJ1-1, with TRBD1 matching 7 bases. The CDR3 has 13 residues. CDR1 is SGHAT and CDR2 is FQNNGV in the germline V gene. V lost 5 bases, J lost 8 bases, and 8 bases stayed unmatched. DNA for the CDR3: TGTGCCAGCAGCCAGATTAGGGACAGAGAAGCTTTCTTT. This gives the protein CASSQIRDREAFF.

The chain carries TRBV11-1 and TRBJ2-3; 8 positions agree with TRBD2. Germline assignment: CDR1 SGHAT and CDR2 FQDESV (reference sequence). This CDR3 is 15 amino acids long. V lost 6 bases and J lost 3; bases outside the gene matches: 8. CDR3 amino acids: CASSYSGERTDTQYF. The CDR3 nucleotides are TGTGCCAGCAGTTATAGCGGGGAACGGACAGATACGCAGTATTTT.

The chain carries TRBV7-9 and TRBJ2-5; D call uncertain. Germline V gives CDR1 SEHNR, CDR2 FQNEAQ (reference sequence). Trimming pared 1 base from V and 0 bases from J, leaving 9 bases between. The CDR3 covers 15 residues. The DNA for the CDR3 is TGTGCCAGCAGCTTAGTGGTCGATCACCAAGAGACCCAGTACTTC. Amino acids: CASSLVVDHQETQYF.